This TCR beta chain was sequenced for a study of blood T cells in healthy people across ages. This clonotype appeared a few times. Between the trimmed V and J ends, which lost 10 bases and 3 bases, there was a span of 7 bases. The CDR3 consists of 11 residues. From germline, CDR1 is LNHDA and CDR2 SQIVND (reference sequence). Combining a sample-barcoded 5' primer with a J-beta primer mix, a second PCR ran for roughly 7 to 11 cycles. TCRdb reanalysed the 5' RACE reads using MiXCR and keeps one entry per CDR3 protein. The sample contains fewer than 800,000 distinct CDR3 sequences, around 21% of which appear only once.

The chain combines TRBV19 with TRBJ2-1; unclear D gene. The receptor was isolated from a man aged 65 to 85 in good health. Sequenced input: blood. CDR3 loop: CATIGYNEQFF. CDR3 sequence (DNA): TGTGCCACGATAGGCTACAATGAGCAGTTCTTC.